The T cell receptor (beta chain) described here comes from a study of vaccination effects on CD4 cells after COVID-19 (dated by TCRdb to between 2021 and 2024). Regarding the complete study: Two doses of either the BNT162b2 or the mRNA-1273 mRNA SARS-CoV-2 vaccine were administered to participants. The study compared SARS-CoV-2 spike-specific CD4+ TCR repertoires before and after mRNA vaccination in COVID-19 convalescent patients and infection-naive vaccine recipients. The full study included 10 COVID-19 convalescent patients and several SARS-CoV-2-naive healthy vaccine recipients. The Oncomine TCR Beta short-read assay on an Illumina iSeq 100 was used to sequence cultures from other donors in the study.

The CDR3 holds 13 amino acids from the cysteine to the phenylalanine. Only the CDR3 DNA stays, 39 bases, in frame from base 1. The germline V and J ends show losses of 6 bases and 8 bases respectively, and no gene match explains 4 bases of the junction. CDR1 and CDR2 are drawn from the germline V gene: MNHEY, SVGAGI. This clone was seen a few times. Its antigen specificity is not known. The sample holds no much larger clone one base away, and base qualities are not on file. The ViraFEST assay stimulated PBMC with viral peptide pools and then used TCR sequencing to identify antigen-specific CD4+ T cell clonotypes by expansion. After roughly 11 days of culture, CD4+ T cells were isolated with the EasySep CD4+ T cell isolation kit. The absence of prior SARS-CoV-2 infection in healthy vaccine recipients was confirmed by negative nucleocapsid antibodies before and after vaccination. Two million PBMC per well were cultured in IMDM with about 5% human AB serum, roughly 11 IU/ml IL-2 and gentamicin, plus 10 ug/ml peptides. On days 3 and 7, half of the culture medium was replaced with fresh IL-2-containing medium. Each peptide stimulation condition was cultured in triplicate wells unless otherwise noted. Using Ficoll-Paque Plus gradient centrifugation, PBMC were separated from whole blood and then either used fresh or cryopreserved at -140C. Overlapping peptide pools spanned the spike proteins of SARS-CoV-2 and the common cold coronaviruses HCoV-NL63, HCoV-OC43 and HCoV-229E. The QIAamp micro DNA kit was used to extract genomic DNA from the cultured CD4+ T cells.

What the authors observed across the whole study: The study was limited by a small number of convalescent patients, and early post-infection timepoints were lacking. At late post-vaccination timepoints, both infection-induced and vaccine-induced clones showed marked clonal contraction, consistent with waning T cell responses. Among healthy vaccine recipients, nearly all vaccine-induced clones were SARS-CoV-2 mono-reactive, and just 1 of 255 was cross-reactive with common cold coronaviruses.

Library creation used the immunoSEQ multiplex PCR assay. TCR beta CDR3 sequencing was performed on DNA from the cultured, isolated CD4+ T cells. As for the original processing: Non-productive TCR sequences were discarded, and reads were trimmed to the CDR3 region, with only CDR3s of 7 or more amino acids retained. The MANAFEST web app was used to identify antigen-specific clonotypes by comparing expansion in peptide wells with expansion in reference cultures. To count as positive, a clone had to show expansion at FDR<0.05 compared with the reference and with all other wells, an odds ratio above 5, and a frequency above 0.1% in two replicate wells. A clonotype was called cross-reactive if it was significantly expanded both in SARS-CoV-2 spike wells and in at least one common cold coronavirus spike condition. Using the stringdist R package, CDR3 similarity was measured by Levenshtein distance, and unrooted trees were constructed with ape in R 3.6.1. Drawn from immuneACCESS, this table holds only the in-frame rearrangements with V and J called that TCRdb kept. Clones are partly lost; checked studies trace under half to an unresolved V gene and leave the rest unexplained. The V and J calls and clone size were taken over from that table, and D and trimming were inferred from the DNA. This sample holds approximately 30,000 clones; roughly 70% were observed only once. The top ten clones comprise around 22% of the sample.

The sequence links TRBV6-5 to TRBJ1-4; 9 middle bases align to TRBD1. The sequences come from CD4+ T cells from PBMCs cultured with HCoV-NL63 spike peptides, collected before COVID-19 vaccination. The sample's cell subset or site label, in plain terms: HCoV-NL63 spike overlapping peptide pool stimulation. The sequence derives from a human donor who received a COVID-19 vaccine. The DNA sequence is TGTGCCAGCAGGGACAGGGGAGGGGAAAAACTGTTTTTT. Its protein reads: CASRDRGGEKLFF.